The rows below give T cell receptor beta chains drawn from one sample of a study of T cells after yellow fever vaccination. TCRdb reanalysed the 5' RACE reads using MiXCR and keeps one entry per CDR3 protein. Of roughly 250,000 distinct CDR3 sequences listed, roughly 13% are singletons. This specimen was CD4+ T cells sorted from PBMCs, taken 45 days after the yellow fever booster vaccination. These TCRs come from a man aged 25-45 years who received the YFV17D yellow fever vaccine. The CDR3 runs from the conserved cysteine through the conserved F or W. D genes are given only for firm matches. Expanded clones are given a class, and other clones once, few, many or no size at all.

abundance | d_gene | j_gene | v_gene | CDR3nt | CDR3aa
many | TRBD1 | TRBJ1-4 | TRBV20-1 | TGCAGTGCTAGGGGGACAGGGAATGAAAAACTGTTTTTT | CSARGTGNEKLFF
many | . | TRBJ1-2 | TRBV9 | TGTGCCAGCAGCCCAACAGACACCTATGGCTACACCTTC | CASSPTDTYGYTF
. | . | TRBJ2-5 | TRBV9 | TGTGCCAGCAGCCCGAGGGGGGGGATAAACAATAATACCCAGTACTTC | CASSPRGGINNNTQYF
. | TRBD1 | TRBJ2-5 | TRBV29-1 | TGCAGCGTCCTGAAAACCGGGGCCCAGGGGGCCCAGTACTTC | CSVLKTGAQGAQYF
few | . | TRBJ2-2 | TRBV5-6 | TGTGCCAGCAGCTTTGGGGGAGGAGGCACCGGGGAGCTGTTTTTT | CASSFGGGGTGELFF
. | . | TRBJ2-5 | TRBV6-1 | TGTGCCAGCAGTAAAGACAGGCTGTACCAAGAGACCCAGTACTTC | CASSKDRLYQETQYF
few | . | TRBJ2-7 | TRBV4-3 | TGCGCCAGCAGCCAAGAGGTGGAGGGCGGCGAGCAGTACTTC | CASSQEVEGGEQYF
. | TRBD2 | TRBJ2-2 | TRBV28 | TGTGCCAGCAGCACCACTAGCGCGAGAGACACCGGGGAGCTGTTTTTT | CASSTTSARDTGELFF
many | . | TRBJ1-5 | TRBV20-1 | TGCAGTGCCAATGACGGGGCCAATCAGCCCCAGCATTTT | CSANDGANQPQHF
few | TRBD2 | TRBJ2-1 | TRBV18 | TGTGCCAGCTCACCAGCGGGAGGAGTGGCTGAGCAGTTCTTC | CASSPAGGVAEQFF
. | TRBD1 | TRBJ2-7 | TRBV10-1 | TGCGCCAGCACCGGGACAGAGAGCTTATACGAGCAGTACTTC | CASTGTESLYEQYF
many | TRBD2 | TRBJ2-7 | TRBV6-5 | TGTGCCAGCAGAAACCCGGGGGGATACGAGCAGTACTTC | CASRNPGGYEQYF
few | . | TRBJ1-1 | TRBV7-9 | TGTGCCAGCACGGGGGGGTCGAAGGGGGCTGAAGCTTTCTTT | CASTGGSKGAEAFF
. | TRBD1 | TRBJ1-4 | TRBV18 | TGTGCCAGCTCACTTAACAGGGGCGCAACTAATGAAAAACTGTTTTTT | CASSLNRGATNEKLFF
few | . | TRBJ1-5 | TRBV5-1 | TGCGCCAGCAGCTCCGATCAGCCCCAGCATTTT | CASSSDQPQHF
few | TRBD2 | TRBJ2-3 | TRBV6-5 | TGTGCCAGCAGTTACCTAGCGGGAGTGCCAGATACGCAGTATTTT | CASSYLAGVPDTQYF
few | . | TRBJ2-4 | TRBV7-2 | TGTGCCAGCAGCTTATCGGGAGTTCAGTACTTC | CASSLSGVQYF
few | TRBD2 | TRBJ2-2 | TRBV27 | TGTGCCAGCAGTTTGGCGGGACTAGCGGGCACTAACACCGGGGAGCTGTTTTTT | CASSLAGLAGTNTGELFF
. | TRBD1 | TRBJ2-5 | TRBV20-1 | TGCACCGCGGGCAGGGGGCAGCAAGAGACCCAGTACTTC | CTAGRGQQETQYF
. | . | TRBJ2-3 | TRBV5-1 | TGCGCCAGCAGCTTGGAGACAGGGACTTTTCCGGAAACGCAGTATTTT | CASSLETGTFPETQYF
. | TRBD1 | TRBJ2-7 | TRBV18 | TGTGCCAGCTCACCAACTCCAAAGGGACAGAAGCAGTACTTC | CASSPTPKGQKQYF
. | TRBD2 | TRBJ2-3 | TRBV5-1 | TGCGCCAGCAGCTTGGGTGGCGGGAGATCAGATACGCAGTATTTT | CASSLGGGRSDTQYF
few | . | TRBJ2-1 | TRBV5-1 | TGCGCCAGCACCGAAGGGACGGGAGCGGCCTACAATGAGCAGTTCTTC | CASTEGTGAAYNEQFF
few | . | TRBJ2-1 | TRBV20-1 | TGCAGTGCTAGAGCCCGCTCGGGGAGCTCCTACAATGAGCAGTTCTTC | CSARARSGSSYNEQFF
many | TRBD2 | TRBJ2-3 | TRBV4-2 | TGTGCCAGCAGCCAAGAACTAGCGGATTCCCCAGATACGCAGTATTTT | CASSQELADSPDTQYF
few | . | TRBJ2-2 | TRBV6-5 | TGTGCCAGCAGTTACTCCGGGAGAGGGCAATTGGCCGGGGAGCTGTTTTTT | CASSYSGRGQLAGELFF
. | . | TRBJ2-7 | TRBV7-9 | TGTGCCAGCAGCCCGCGAGAAGGGAGGTACGAGCAGTACTTC | CASSPREGRYEQYF
. | TRBD1 | TRBJ2-5 | TRBV7-2 | TGTGCCAGCAGTTTAGTTGACAGGGGGCGCAGGGAGACCCAGTACTTC | CASSLVDRGRRETQYF
. | . | TRBJ2-3 | TRBV20-1 | TGCAGGACTCAAGAAGGGGCAGCCAGCACAGATACGCAGTATTTT | CRTQEGAASTDTQYF
. | . | TRBJ2-3 | TRBV9 | TGTGCCAGCAGCGCGCAAGCGGACCCCACAGATACGCAGTATTTT | CASSAQADPTDTQYF
many | . | TRBJ2-5 | TRBV20-1 | TGCAGTGCCGAACCCTTACAGAACCAAGAGACCCAGTACTTC | CSAEPLQNQETQYF
. | . | TRBJ1-1 | TRBV10-3 | TGTGCCATCAGTGATTCCGGCAGGGAGGCGACTGAAGCTTTCTTT | CAISDSGREATEAFF
few | . | TRBJ2-7 | TRBV20-1 | TGCAGTGCTGGGGCTACCCCGACCTACGAGCAGTACTTC | CSAGATPTYEQYF
few | . | TRBJ2-5 | TRBV5-1 | TGCGCCAGCAGCTCCTGGGGTACGGAAGAGACCCAGTACTTC | CASSSWGTEETQYF
. | . | TRBJ2-1 | TRBV4-3 | TGCGCCAGCAGCCAAGAAGGAACGCCCAATGAGCAGTTCTTC | CASSQEGTPNEQFF
. | . | TRBJ2-5 | TRBV28 | TGTGCCAGCAGTTTAGGGCAGGGAAGGGCGGCCCAGTACTTC | CASSLGQGRAAQYF
. | . | TRBJ1-5 | TRBV5-1 | TGCGCCAGCAGCTTGGTTCCCCAGCCCCAGCATTTT | CASSLVPQPQHF
. | TRBD1 | TRBJ1-6 | TRBV4-2 | TGTGCCAGCACCCGGACAGGGTCGAATTCACCCCTCCACTTT | CASTRTGSNSPLHF
. | TRBD1 | TRBJ1-1 | TRBV7-9 | TGTGCCAGCAGCCCACAGGGGGGGAACACTGAAGCTTTCTTT | CASSPQGGNTEAFF
. | TRBD2 | TRBJ2-3 | TRBV20-1 | TGCAGTGCTAGAGATCCTAGCGGGAGCAGAGATACGCAGTATTTT | CSARDPSGSRDTQYF
few | . | TRBJ2-1 | TRBV20-1 | TGCAGTGGTCGACGTACGGGGGTCTACAATGAGCAGTTCTTC | CSGRRTGVYNEQFF